The TCR beta chain under discussion was sequenced for a study of blood T cell repertoires in COVID-19. For the study at large: PBMCs, B-cell-depleted T cells, or T cells were the source of the cDNA or gDNA that made up the material.

Per germline, CDR1 LGHDT and CDR2 YNNKEL (reference sequence). V shed 3 bases and J shed 6 bases, with 14 bases lying between them. The CDR3 is 14 residues long. Some clones are missing from TCRdb's copy, which holds only in-frame ones; the method was immunoSEQ multiplex PCR. The data show some 240,000 clones, approximately 79% seen once. Specimen: PBMCs or T cells enriched from blood (not recorded which). This chain uses TRBV3-1 (or the pseudogene TRBV3-2) with TRBJ1-2; tentatively, D is TRBD1 (5 bases). This clonotype originated in a young man with acute COVID-19. The CDR3 here is CASSQGWGVDGYTF. The CDR3 nucleotides are TGTGCCAGCAGCCAGGGCTGGGGGGTCGATGGCTACACCTTC.